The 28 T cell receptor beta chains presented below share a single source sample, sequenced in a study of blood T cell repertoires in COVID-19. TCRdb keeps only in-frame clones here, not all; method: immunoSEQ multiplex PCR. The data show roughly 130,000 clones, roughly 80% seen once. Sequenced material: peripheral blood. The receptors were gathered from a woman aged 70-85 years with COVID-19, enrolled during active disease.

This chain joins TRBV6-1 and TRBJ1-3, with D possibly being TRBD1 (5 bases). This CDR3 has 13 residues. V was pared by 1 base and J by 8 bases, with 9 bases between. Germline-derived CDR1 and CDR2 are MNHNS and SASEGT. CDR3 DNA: TGTGCCAGCAGTGAAGGGGGGAGGTACACCATATATTTT. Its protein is CASSEGGRYTIYF.

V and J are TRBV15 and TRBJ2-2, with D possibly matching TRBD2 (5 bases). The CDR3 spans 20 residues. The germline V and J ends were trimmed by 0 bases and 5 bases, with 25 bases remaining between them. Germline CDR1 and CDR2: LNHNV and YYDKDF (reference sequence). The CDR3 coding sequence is TGTGCCACCAGCAGAGATCTCTTGGCAGAGACTTACCCGGGGACCGGGGAGCTGTTTTTT. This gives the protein CATSRDLLAETYPGTGELFF.

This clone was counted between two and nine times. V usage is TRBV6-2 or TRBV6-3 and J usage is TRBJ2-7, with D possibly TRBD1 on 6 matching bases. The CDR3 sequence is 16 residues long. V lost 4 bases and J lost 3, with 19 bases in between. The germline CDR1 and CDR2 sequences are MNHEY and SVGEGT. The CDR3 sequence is CASSSLVGHINYEQYF. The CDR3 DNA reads TGTGCCAGCAGTTCCTTGGTGGGACACATAAACTACGAGCAGTACTTC.

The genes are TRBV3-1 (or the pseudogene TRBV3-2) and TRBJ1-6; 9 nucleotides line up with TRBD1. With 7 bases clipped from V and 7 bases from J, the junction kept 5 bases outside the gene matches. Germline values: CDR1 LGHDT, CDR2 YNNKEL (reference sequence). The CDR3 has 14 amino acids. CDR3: CASTQGQGNSPLHF. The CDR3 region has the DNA TGTGCCAGCACCCAGGGACAGGGAAATTCACCCCTCCACTTT.

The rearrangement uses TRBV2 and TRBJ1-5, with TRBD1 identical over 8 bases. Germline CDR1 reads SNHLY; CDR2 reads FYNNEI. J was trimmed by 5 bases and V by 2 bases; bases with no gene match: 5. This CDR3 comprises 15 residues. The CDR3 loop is CASSEKGQVYQPQHF. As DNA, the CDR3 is TGTGCCAGCAGTGAAAAGGGACAGGTCTATCAGCCCCAGCATTTT.

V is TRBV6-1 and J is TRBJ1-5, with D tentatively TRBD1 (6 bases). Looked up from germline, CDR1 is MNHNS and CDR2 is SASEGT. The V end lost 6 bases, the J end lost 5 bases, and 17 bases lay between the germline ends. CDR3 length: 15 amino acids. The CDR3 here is CASREPGGAHQPQHF. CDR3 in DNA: TGTGCCAGCAGAGAACCCGGGGGGGCGCATCAGCCCCAGCATTTT.

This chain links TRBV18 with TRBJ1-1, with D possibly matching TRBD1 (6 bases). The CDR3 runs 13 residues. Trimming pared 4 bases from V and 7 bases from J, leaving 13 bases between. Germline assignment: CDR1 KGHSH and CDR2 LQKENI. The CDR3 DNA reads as TGTGCCAGCTCACAACAGGGATTTAATGAAGCTTTCTTT. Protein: CASSQQGFNEAFF.

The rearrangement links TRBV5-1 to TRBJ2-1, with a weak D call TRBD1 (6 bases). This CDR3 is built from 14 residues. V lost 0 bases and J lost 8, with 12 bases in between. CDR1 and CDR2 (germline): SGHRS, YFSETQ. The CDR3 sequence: CASSLGGRGDEQFF. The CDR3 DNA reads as TGCGCCAGCAGCTTGGGGGGGCGAGGGGATGAGCAGTTCTTC.

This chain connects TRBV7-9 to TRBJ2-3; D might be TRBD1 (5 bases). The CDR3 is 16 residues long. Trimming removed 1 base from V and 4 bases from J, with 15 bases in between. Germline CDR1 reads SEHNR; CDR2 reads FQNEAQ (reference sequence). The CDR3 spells CASSLDGRAGADTQYF. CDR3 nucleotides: TGTGCCAGCAGCTTAGATGGCAGGGCCGGCGCAGATACGCAGTATTTT.

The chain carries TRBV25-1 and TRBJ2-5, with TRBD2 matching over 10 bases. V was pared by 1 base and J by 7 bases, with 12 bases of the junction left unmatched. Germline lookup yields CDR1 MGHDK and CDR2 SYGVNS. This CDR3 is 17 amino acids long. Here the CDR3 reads CASSEWASGGGARTQYF. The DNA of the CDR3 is TGTGCCAGCAGTGAATGGGCTAGCGGGGGCGGCGCGCGGACCCAGTACTTC.

CDR3 coding DNA: TGTGCCTGGAGTGTCGAGGGACACCGATTAACTGGGGCCAACGTCCTGACTTTC. It yields the protein CAWSVEGHRLTGANVLTF. The V gene is TRBV30, the J gene TRBJ2-6; D is possibly TRBD1 (6 bases). Germline CDR1 GTSNPN, CDR2 SVGIG (reference sequence). The V end lost 0 bases, the J end lost 2 bases, and 17 bases lay between the germline ends. The CDR3 consists of 18 residues.

The CDR3 sequence is CASSARLAGVLTDTQYF. The CDR3 DNA is TGCGCCAGCAGCGCGCGGCTAGCGGGGGTCCTCACAGATACGCAGTATTTT. The genes are TRBV5-1 and TRBJ2-3; TRBD2 aligns across 10 bases. The CDR3 has 17 residues. V was pared by 4 bases and J by 2 bases, with 10 bases of the junction left unmatched. CDR1 is SGHRS and CDR2 is YFSETQ in the germline V gene.

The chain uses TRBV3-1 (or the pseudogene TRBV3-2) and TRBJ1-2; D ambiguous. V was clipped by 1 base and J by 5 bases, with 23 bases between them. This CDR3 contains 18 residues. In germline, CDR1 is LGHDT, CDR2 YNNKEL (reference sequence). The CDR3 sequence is CASSQVTGRAKGDYGYTF. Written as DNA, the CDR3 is TGTGCCAGCAGCCAAGTTACCGGTCGTGCCAAGGGAGATTATGGCTACACCTTC.

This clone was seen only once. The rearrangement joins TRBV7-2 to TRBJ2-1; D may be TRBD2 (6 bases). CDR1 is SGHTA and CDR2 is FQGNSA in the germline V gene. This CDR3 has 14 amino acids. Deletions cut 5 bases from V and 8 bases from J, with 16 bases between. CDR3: CASSRLRGGDEQFF. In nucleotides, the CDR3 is TGTGCCAGCAGCAGACTAAGGGGAGGTGATGAGCAGTTCTTC. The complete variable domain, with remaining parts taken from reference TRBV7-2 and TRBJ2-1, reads GAGVSQSPSNKVTEKGKDVELRCDPISGHTALYWYRQSLGQGLEFLIYFQGNSAPDKSGLPSDRFSAERTGGSVSTLTIQRTQQEDSAVYLCASSRLRGGDEQFFGPGTRLTVL.

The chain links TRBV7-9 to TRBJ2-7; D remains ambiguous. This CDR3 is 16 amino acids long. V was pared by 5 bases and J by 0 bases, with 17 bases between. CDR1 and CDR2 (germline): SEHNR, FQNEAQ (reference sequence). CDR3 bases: TGTGCCAGCAGCCACCCGTCTAGGCTGAGCTCCTACGAGCAGTACTTC. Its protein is CASSHPSRLSSYEQYF.

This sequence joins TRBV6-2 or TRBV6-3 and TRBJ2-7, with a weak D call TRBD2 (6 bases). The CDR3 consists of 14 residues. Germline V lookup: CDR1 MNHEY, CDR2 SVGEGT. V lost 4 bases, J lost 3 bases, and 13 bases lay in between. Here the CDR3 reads CASSSWGDGYEQYF. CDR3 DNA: TGTGCCAGCAGTTCGTGGGGGGACGGCTACGAGCAGTACTTC.

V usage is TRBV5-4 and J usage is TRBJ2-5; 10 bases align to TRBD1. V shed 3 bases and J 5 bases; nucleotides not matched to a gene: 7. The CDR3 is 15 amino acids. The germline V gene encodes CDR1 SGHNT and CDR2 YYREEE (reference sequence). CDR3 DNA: TGTGCCAGCAGCTCGGGACAGGGGAGTGGGGAGACCCAGTACTTC. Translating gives CASSSGQGSGETQYF.

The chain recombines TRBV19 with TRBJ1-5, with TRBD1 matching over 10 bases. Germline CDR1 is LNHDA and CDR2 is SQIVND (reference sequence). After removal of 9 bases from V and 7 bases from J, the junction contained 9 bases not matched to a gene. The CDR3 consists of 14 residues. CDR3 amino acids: CASCQGQGRQPQHF. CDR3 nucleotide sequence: TGTGCCAGCTGTCAGGGACAGGGGAGACAGCCCCAGCATTTT.

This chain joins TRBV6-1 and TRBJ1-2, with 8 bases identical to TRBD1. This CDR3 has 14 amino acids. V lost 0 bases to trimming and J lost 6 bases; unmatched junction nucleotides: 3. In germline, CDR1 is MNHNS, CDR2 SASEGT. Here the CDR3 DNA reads TGTGCCAGCAGTGAAGCGGGACAGGTTAATGGCTACACCTTC. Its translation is CASSEAGQVNGYTF.

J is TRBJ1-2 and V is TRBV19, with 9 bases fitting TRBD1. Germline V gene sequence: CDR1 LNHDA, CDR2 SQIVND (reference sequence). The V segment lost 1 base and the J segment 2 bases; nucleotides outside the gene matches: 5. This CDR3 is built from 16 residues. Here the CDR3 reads CASSIAAGQGNYGYTF. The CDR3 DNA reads TGTGCCAGTAGTATAGCCGCCGGACAGGGGAACTATGGCTACACCTTC. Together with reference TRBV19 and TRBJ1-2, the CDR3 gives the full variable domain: DGGITQSPKYLFRKEGQNVTLSCEQNLNHDAMYWYRQDPGQGLRLIYYSQIVNDFQKGDIAEGYSVSREKKESFPLTVTSAQKNPTAFYLCASSIAAGQGNYGYTFGSGTRLTVV.

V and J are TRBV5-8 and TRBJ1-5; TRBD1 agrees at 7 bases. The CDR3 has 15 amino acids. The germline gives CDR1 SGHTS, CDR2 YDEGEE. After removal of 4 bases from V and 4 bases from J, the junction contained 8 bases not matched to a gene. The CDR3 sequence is CASSLNRGRNQPQHF. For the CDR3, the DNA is TGTGCCAGCAGCCTCAACAGGGGACGGAATCAGCCCCAGCATTTT.

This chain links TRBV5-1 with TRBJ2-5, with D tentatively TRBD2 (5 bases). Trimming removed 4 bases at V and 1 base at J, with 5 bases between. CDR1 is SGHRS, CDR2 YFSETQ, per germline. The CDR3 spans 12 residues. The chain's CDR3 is CASSRGQETQYF. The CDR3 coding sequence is TGCGCCAGCAGCCGGGGCCAAGAGACCCAGTACTTC.

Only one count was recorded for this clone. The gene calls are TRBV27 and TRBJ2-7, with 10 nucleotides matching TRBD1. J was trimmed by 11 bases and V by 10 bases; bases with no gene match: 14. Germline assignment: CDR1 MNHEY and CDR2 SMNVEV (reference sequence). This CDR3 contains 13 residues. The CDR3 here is CATSRDRGSEEYF. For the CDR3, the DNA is TGTGCCACCTCCCGGGACAGGGGTTCGGAGGAGTACTTC.

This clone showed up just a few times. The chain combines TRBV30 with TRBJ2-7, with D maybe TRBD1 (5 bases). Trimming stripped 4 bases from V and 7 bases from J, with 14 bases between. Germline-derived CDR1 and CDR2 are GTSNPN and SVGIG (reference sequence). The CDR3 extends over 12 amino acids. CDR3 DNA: TGTGCCTGGATAGACAGCCCTCGGGAGCAGTACTTC. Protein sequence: CAWIDSPREQYF.

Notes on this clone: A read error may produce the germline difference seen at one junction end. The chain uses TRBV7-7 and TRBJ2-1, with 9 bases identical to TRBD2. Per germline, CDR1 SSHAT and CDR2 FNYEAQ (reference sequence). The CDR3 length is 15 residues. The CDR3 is CASSSLAGGYNEQFF. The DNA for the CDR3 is TGTGCTAGCAGCTCACTAGCGGGCGGCTACAATGAGCAGTTCTTC.

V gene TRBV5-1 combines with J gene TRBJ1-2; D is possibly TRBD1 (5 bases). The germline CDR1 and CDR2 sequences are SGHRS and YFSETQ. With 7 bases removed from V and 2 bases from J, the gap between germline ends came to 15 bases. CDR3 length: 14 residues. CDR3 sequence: CASRRGRENYGYTF. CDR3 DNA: TGCGCCAGCCGGCGGGGCAGGGAAAACTATGGCTACACCTTC.

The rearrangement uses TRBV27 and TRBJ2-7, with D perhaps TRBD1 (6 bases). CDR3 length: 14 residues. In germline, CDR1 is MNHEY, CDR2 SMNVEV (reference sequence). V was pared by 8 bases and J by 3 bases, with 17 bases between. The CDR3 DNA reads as TGTGCCAGCGGGCCCCGGACAGAATTCTACGAGCAGTACTTC. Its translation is CASGPRTEFYEQYF.

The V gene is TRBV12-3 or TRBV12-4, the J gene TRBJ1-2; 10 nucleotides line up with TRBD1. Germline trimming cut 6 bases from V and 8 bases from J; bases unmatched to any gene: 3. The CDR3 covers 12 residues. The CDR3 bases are TGTGCCAGCAGGACAGGGGGCGTCGGCTACACCTTC. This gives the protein CASRTGGVGYTF.